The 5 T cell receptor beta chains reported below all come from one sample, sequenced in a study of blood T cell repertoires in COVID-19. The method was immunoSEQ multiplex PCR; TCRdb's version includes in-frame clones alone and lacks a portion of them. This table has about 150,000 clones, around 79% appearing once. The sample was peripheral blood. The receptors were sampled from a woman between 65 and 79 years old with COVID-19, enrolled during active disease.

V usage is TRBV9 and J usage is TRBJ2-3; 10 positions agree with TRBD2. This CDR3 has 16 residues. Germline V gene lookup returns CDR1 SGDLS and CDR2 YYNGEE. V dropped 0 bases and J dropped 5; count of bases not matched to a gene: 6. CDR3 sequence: CASSVGAGGNGDTQYF. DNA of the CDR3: TGTGCCAGCAGCGTAGGAGCGGGGGGGAACGGAGATACGCAGTATTTT. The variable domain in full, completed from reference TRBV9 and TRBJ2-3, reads DSGVTQTPKHLITATGQRVTLRCSPRSGDLSVYWYQQSLDQGLQFLIQYYNGEERAKGNILERFSAQQFPDLHSELNLSSLELGDSALYFCASSVGAGGNGDTQYFGPGTRLTVL.

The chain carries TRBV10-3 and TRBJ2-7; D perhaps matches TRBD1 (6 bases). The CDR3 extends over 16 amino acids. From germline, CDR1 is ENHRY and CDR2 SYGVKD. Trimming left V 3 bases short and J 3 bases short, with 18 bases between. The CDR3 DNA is TGTGCCATCAGTGACACGACAGGTTCTGCAATCTACGAGCAGTACTTC. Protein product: CAISDTTGSAIYEQYF.

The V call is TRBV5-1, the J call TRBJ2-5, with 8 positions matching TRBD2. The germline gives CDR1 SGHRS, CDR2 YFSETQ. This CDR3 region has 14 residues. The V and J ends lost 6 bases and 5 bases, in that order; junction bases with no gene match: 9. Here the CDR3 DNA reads TGCGCCAGCACGGCGGGGGGCTCCTGGGAGACCCAGTACTTC. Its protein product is CASTAGGSWETQYF.

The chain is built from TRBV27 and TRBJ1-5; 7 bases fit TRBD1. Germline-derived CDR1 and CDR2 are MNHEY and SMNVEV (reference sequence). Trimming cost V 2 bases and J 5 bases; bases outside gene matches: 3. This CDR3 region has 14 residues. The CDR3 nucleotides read TGTGCCAGCAGTTTACGGACAGGCTATCAGCCCCAGCATTTT. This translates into CASSLRTGYQPQHF.

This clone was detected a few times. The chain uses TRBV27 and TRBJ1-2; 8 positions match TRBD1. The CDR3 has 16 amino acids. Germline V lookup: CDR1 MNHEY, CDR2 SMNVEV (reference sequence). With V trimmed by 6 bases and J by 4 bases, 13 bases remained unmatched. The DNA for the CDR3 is TGTGCCAGCAGACTAACCGGACAGGGAGCTAGCTATGGCTACACCTTC. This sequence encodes CASRLTGQGASYGYTF.